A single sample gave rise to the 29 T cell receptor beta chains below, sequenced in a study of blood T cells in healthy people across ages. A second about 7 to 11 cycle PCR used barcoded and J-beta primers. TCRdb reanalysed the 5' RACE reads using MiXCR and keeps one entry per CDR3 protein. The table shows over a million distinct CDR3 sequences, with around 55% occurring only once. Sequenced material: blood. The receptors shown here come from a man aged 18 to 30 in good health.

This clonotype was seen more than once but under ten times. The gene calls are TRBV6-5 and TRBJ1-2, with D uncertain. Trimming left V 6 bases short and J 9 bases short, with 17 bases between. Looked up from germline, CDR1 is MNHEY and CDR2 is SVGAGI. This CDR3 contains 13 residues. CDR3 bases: TGTGCCAGCAGCTGGGTCGGACGGGAGAGCTACACCTTC. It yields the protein CASSWVGRESYTF.

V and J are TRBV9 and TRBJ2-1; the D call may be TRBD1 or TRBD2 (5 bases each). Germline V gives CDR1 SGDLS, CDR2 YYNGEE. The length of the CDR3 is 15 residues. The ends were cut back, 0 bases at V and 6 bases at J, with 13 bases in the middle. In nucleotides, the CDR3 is TGTGCCAGCAGCGTAGCTTCCTACGGGGCCAATGAGCAGTTCTTC. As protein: CASSVASYGANEQFF.

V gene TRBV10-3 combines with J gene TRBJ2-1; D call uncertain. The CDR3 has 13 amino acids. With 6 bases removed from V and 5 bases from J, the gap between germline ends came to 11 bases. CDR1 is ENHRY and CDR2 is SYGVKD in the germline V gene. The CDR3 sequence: CAIRPVDHNEQFF. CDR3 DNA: TGTGCCATCAGGCCGGTTGACCACAATGAGCAGTTCTTC.

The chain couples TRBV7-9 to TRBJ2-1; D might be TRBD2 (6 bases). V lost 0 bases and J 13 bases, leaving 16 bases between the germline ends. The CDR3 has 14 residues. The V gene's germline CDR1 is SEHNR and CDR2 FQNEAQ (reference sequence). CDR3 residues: CASSLARGAETQFF. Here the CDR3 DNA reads TGTGCCAGCAGCTTAGCGCGGGGTGCGGAGACCCAGTTCTTC.

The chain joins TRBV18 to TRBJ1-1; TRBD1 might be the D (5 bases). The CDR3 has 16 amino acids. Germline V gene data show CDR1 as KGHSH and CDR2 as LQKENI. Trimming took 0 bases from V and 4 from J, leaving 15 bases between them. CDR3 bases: TGTGCCAGCTCACCACCGGGGCAGGGTTGGAGCACTGAAGCTTTCTTT. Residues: CASSPPGQGWSTEAFF.

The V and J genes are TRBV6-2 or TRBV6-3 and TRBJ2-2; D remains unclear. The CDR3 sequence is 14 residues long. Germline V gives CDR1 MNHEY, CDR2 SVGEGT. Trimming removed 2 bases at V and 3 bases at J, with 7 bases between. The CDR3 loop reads CASSYLRDTGELFF. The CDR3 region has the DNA TGTGCCAGCAGTTACCTTCGGGACACCGGGGAGCTGTTTTTT.

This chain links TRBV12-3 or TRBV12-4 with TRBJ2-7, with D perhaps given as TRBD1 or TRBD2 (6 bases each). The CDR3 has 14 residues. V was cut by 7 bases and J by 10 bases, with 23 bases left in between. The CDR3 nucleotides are TGTGCCAGCAAAGGGGGACTGCCCCGTGACCCACAGTACTTC. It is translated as CASKGGLPRDPQYF.

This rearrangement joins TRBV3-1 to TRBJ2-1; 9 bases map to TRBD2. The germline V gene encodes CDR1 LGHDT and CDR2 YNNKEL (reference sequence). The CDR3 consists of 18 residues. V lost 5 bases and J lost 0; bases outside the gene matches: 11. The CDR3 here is CASSGGLAGIFSYNEQFF. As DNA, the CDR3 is TGTGCCAGCAGCGGGGGGCTAGCGGGGATCTTCTCCTACAATGAGCAGTTCTTC.

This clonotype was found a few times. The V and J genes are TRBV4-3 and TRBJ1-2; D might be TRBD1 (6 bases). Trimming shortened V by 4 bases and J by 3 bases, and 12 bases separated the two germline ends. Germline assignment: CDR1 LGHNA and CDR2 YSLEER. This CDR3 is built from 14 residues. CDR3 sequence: CASSPRQDYYGYTF. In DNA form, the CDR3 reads TGCGCCAGCAGCCCACGACAGGACTACTATGGCTACACCTTC.

The CDR3 is CASSPSGRPGKQYF. The CDR3 DNA follows: TGTGCCAGCAGCCCAAGCGGGAGGCCGGGCAAGCAGTACTTC. The gene calls are TRBV7-2 and TRBJ2-4; 9 bases are shared with TRBD2. The CDR3 is 14 amino acids. Germline V CDR1 and CDR2: SGHTA, FQGNSA. V dropped 5 bases and J dropped 13; count of bases not matched to a gene: 12.

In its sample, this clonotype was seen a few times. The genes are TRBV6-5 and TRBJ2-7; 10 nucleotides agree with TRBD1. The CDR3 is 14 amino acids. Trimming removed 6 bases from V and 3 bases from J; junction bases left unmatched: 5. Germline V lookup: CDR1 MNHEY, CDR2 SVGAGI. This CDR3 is CASSRTGGHYEQYF. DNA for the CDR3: TGTGCCAGCAGCCGGACAGGGGGTCACTACGAGCAGTACTTC.

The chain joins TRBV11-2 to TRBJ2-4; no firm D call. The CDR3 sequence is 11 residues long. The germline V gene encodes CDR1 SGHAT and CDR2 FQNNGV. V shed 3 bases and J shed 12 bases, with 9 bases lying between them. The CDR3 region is CASSFSTNQYF. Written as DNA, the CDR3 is TGTGCCAGCAGCTTCTCAACGAATCAGTACTTC. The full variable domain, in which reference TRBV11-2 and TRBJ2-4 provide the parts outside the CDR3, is EAGVAQSPRYKIIEKRQSVAFWCNPISGHATLYWYQQILGQGPKLLIQFQNNGVVDDSQLPKDRFSAERLKGVDSTLKIQPAKLEDSAVYLCASSFSTNQYFGAGTRLSVL.

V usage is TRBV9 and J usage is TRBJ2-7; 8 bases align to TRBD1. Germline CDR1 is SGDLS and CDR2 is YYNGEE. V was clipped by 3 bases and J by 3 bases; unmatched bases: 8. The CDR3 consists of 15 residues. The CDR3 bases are TGTGCCAGCAGCGCGACAGGGGCTGGATACTACGAGCAGTACTTC. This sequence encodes CASSATGAGYYEQYF.

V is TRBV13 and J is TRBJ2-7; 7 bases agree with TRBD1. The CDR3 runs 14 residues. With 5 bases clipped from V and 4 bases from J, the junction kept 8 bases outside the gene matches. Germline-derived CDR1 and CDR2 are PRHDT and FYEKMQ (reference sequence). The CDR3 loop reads CASSTRQGKYEQYF. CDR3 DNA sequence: TGTGCCAGCAGCACTCGACAGGGAAAGTACGAGCAGTACTTC.

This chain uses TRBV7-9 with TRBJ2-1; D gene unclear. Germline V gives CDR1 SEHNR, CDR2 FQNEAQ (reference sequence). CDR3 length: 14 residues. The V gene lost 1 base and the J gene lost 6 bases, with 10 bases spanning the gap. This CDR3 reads CASSLEATVNEQFF. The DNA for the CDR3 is TGTGCCAGCAGCTTAGAGGCGACTGTCAATGAGCAGTTCTTC.

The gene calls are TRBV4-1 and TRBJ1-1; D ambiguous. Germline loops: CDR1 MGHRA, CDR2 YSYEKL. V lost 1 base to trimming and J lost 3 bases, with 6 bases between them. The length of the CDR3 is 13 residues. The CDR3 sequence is CASSQVIDTEAFF. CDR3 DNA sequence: TGCGCCAGCAGCCAAGTGATAGACACTGAAGCTTTCTTT.

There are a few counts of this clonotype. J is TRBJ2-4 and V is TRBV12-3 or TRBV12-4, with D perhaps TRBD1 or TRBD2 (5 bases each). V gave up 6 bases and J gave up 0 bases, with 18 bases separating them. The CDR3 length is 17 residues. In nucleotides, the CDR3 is TGTGCCAGCAGCCCTACCGCCGAGGGGTTAGCCAAAAACATTCAGTACTTC. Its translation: CASSPTAEGLAKNIQYF.

The CDR3 region is CASSLAQGSEQFF. For the CDR3, the DNA is TGTGCCAGCAGTTTAGCTCAGGGATCTGAGCAGTTCTTC. This sequence joins TRBV12-3 or TRBV12-4 and TRBJ2-1; a weak D match, TRBD1 (5 bases). Trimming took off 0 bases at V and 9 bases at J, with 9 bases between the two ends. The CDR3 runs 13 residues.

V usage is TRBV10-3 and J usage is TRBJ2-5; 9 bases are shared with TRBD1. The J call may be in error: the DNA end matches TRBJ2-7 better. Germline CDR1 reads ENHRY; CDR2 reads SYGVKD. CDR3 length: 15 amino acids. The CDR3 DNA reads TGTGCCATCGGAGACAACCGGGACAGGGCCTACGAGCAGTACTTC. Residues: CAIGDNRDRAYEQYF.

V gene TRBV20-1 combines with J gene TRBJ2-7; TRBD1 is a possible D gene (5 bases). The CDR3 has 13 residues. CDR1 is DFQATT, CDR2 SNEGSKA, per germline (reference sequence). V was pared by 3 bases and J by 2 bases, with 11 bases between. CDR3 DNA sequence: TGCAGTGCTAGGTCAGGGCCTGCCTACGAGCAGTACTTC. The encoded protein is CSARSGPAYEQYF.

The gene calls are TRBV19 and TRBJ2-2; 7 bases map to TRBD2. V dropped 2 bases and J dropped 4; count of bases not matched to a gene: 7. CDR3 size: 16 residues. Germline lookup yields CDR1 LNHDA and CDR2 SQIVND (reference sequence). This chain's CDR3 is CASSISGRALTGELFF. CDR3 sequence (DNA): TGTGCCAGTAGTATAAGTGGGAGGGCTCTCACCGGGGAGCTGTTTTTT.

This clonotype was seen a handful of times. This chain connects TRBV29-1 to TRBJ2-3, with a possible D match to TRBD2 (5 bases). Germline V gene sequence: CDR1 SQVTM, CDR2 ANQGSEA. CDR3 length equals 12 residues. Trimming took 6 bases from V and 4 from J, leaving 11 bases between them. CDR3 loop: CSVTLEADTQYF. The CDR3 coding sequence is TGCAGCGTAACGTTGGAGGCAGATACGCAGTATTTT.

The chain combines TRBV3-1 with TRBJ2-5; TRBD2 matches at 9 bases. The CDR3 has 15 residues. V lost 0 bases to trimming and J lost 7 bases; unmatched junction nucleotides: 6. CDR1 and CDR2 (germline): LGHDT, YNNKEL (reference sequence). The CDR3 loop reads CASSQDPGLARTQYF. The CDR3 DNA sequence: TGTGCCAGCAGCCAAGACCCGGGACTAGCACGGACCCAGTACTTC.

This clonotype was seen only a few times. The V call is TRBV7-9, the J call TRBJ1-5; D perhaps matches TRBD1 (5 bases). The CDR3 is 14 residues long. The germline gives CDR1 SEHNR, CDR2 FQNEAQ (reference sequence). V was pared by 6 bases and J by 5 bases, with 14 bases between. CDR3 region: CASRHADTDQPQHF. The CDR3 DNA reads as TGTGCCAGCAGACACGCGGACACGGATCAGCCCCAGCATTTT.

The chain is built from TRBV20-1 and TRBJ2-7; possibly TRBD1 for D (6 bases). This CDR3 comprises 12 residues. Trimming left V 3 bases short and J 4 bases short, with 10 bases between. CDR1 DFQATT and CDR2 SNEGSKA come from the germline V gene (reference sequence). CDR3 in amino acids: CSARQGLYEQYF. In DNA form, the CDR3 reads TGCAGTGCTAGGCAGGGGTTATACGAGCAGTACTTC.

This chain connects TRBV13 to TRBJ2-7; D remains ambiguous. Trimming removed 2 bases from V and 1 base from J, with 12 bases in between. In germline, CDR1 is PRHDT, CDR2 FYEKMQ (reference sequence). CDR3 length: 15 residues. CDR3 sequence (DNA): TGTGCCAGCAGCTTAAGTTTTCGAAAATCCTACGAGCAGTACTTC. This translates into CASSLSFRKSYEQYF.

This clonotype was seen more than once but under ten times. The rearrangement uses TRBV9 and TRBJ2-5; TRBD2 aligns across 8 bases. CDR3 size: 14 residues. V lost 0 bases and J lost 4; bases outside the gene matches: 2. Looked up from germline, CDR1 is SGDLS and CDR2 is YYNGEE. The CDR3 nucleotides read TGTGCCAGCAGCGTAGGGACTAGCCTAGAGACCCAGTACTTC. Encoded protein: CASSVGTSLETQYF. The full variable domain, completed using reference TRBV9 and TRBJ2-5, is DSGVTQTPKHLITATGQRVTLRCSPRSGDLSVYWYQQSLDQGLQFLIQYYNGEERAKGNILERFSAQQFPDLHSELNLSSLELGDSALYFCASSVGTSLETQYFGPGTRLLVL.

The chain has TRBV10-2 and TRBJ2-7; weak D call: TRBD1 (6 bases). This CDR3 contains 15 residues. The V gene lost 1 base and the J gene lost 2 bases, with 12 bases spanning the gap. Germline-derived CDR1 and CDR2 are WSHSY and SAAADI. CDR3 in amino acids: CASSEFVRGAYEQYF. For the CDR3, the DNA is TGCGCCAGCAGTGAGTTCGTCAGGGGAGCCTACGAGCAGTACTTC.

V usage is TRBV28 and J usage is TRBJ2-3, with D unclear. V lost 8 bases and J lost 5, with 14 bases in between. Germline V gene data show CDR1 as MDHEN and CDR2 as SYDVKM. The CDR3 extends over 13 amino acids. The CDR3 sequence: CASSLRTRDTQYF. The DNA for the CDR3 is TGTGCCAGCTCCCTTCGAACCCGAGATACGCAGTATTTT.